Listed below are T cell receptor beta chains from one sample, sequenced in a study of blood T cell repertoires in COVID-19. Produced via immunoSEQ multiplex PCR; TCRdb's table is partial and in-frame only. The table shows a few hundred thousand clones, with around 83% occurring only once. What was sequenced was peripheral blood. The receptors here all came from a woman in her late teens or twenties with acute or convalescent COVID-19. Each CDR3 is given with its conserved first and last residue. A D gene is named only where the DNA matches it firmly. Size is stated for part of the rows, as once, few or many counts, or as a class when the clone is expanded.

CDR3 length,V gene,D gene,J gene,clone size,CDR3 DNA,CDR3 protein
17,TRBV5-5,.,TRBJ2-3,.,TGTGCCAGCAGCTTGGCAGGTGGAGGGGAGATTTTCGATACGCAGTATTTT,CASSLAGGGEIFDTQYF
12,TRBV28,TRBD1,TRBJ1-2,.,TGTGCCAGCAGAACAGGGGGGAGAGGCTACACCTTC,CASRTGGRGYTF
16,TRBV29-1,.,TRBJ2-1,.,TGCAGCGTTGTTCGAGGCACCGGGATATCTTACAATGAGCAGTTCTTC,CSVVRGTGISYNEQFF
16,TRBV5-1,TRBD2,TRBJ2-3,.,TGCGCCAGCAGCTTGGGGACTAGCGGGAGGACAGATACGCAGTATTTT,CASSLGTSGRTDTQYF
16,TRBV6-5,.,TRBJ1-3,.,TGTGCCAGCAGTTATGGGAGGGCACTCTCTGGAAACACCATATATTTT,CASSYGRALSGNTIYF
15,TRBV4-3,.,TRBJ2-5,.,TGCGCCAGCAGCCAAGTTAGTTCTAGTAGGCAGACCCAGTACTTC,CASSQVSSSRQTQYF
15,TRBV27,.,TRBJ1-1,.,TGTGCCAGCAGTTTAGGGGACTTAACGAACACTGAAGCTTTCTTT,CASSLGDLTNTEAFF
18,TRBV7-6,TRBD2,TRBJ2-3,.,TGTGCCAGCAGCCCCTCGAGCTGGACTAGCGGGTACACAGATACGCAGTATTTT,CASSPSSWTSGYTDTQYF
17,TRBV28,TRBD1,TRBJ1-1,.,TGTGCCAGCAGTTTAAACTCTCGACAGGGGACGAACACTGAAGCTTTCTTT,CASSLNSRQGTNTEAFF
17,TRBV6-6,TRBD2,TRBJ2-1,once,TGTGCCAGCAGGCGACTAGCGGGAGAGTTAGGTGTCAATGAGCAGTTCTTC,CASRRLAGELGVNEQFF